This T cell receptor (beta chain) appears in the sequencing data of a study of identical twins. Each CDR3 protein is one row after TCRdb ran MiXCR on the 5' RACE reads. This table holds roughly 770,000 distinct CDR3 sequences, about 20% found once. These data were also reused for a study on T cells expressing NK-cell markers.

The TCR comes from a woman under 30 in good health. The material sequenced was PBMCs.

This CDR3 is CASADRPTDTQYF. CDR3 DNA: TGTGCCAGCGCGGACAGACCCACAGATACGCAGTATTTT. The rearrangement joins TRBV6-1 to TRBJ2-3; perhaps TRBD1 as D (6 bases). Deletions cut 8 bases from V and 2 bases from J, with 11 bases between. Germline V CDR1 and CDR2: MNHNS, SASEGT. There are 13 residues in the CDR3.